This entry describes one T cell receptor beta chain. Its specificity is unknown. The sample comes from a study of early T cells in non-severe SARS-CoV-2 infection. As for the study in general: The authors sequenced bulk RNA from unsorted whole blood, leaving chains unpaired. Study-level findings and limits: Matching results from VDJdb favored anti-spike CD8 responses, leaving private and CD4 specificities undetected.

Unique molecular identifiers were attached to individual cDNA molecules. TCRdb reprocessed the 5' RACE reads with MiXCR, giving one entry per CDR3 protein. The table includes 50,000 or so distinct CDR3 sequences, 15% detected once. Source: whole blood, taken at baseline. The receptor comes from an adult who was a healthcare worker with PCR-confirmed SARS-CoV-2 infection or an uninfected control (not recorded which).

The CDR3 DNA is TGCGCCAGCACCGACAAAGTTGAGACCGGGGAGCTGTTTTTT. This sequence encodes CASTDKVETGELFF. The chain recombines TRBV5-1 with TRBJ2-2; D ambiguous. This CDR3 has 14 amino acids. V was trimmed by 6 bases and J by 5 bases, leaving 14 bases between them. Germline V CDR1 and CDR2: SGHRS, YFSETQ.